Shown below are 29 T cell receptor beta chains from a single sample sequenced in a study of CD8+ T cells in alopecia areata. In each case, RNA was isolated and then reverse transcribed into cDNA as the sequencing template. Clones were read by immunoSEQ multiplex PCR, and TCRdb kept only the in-frame ones, dropping some. This sample has fewer than 25,000 clones, with 59% found just once. Treatment reported: oral pan-JAK inhibitor, 5-10 mg twice daily. Individuals with alopecia areata gave both lesional scalp punch biopsies and peripheral blood for collection. The starting material was skin, obtained at week 4, from a patient treated with tofacitinib. These receptor sequences come from a human donor with alopecia areata.

This chain connects TRBV6-1 to TRBJ1-1; D call uncertain. This CDR3 region has 13 residues. Trimming stripped 5 bases from V and 5 bases from J, with 12 bases between. Germline assignment: CDR1 MNHNS and CDR2 SASEGT. The CDR3 coding sequence is TGTGCCAGCAGTTATTCTGAAGGAACTGAAGCTTTCTTT. Translation gives CASSYSEGTEAFF.

This clone was detected only a few times. The chain has TRBV29-1 and TRBJ2-2; weak D call: TRBD1 (6 bases). Trimming shortened V by 4 bases and J by 3 bases, and 9 bases separated the two germline ends. The germline gives CDR1 SQVTM, CDR2 ANQGSEA. The CDR3 runs 13 residues. CDR3 DNA sequence: TGCAGCGTTGGTCAGGGGTACACCGGGGAGCTGTTTTTT. Protein: CSVGQGYTGELFF.

The genes are TRBV27 and TRBJ1-4; D may be TRBD1 (5 bases). The CDR3 sequence is 16 residues long. V was shortened by 1 base and J by 4 bases, with 13 bases between the two germline ends. Germline CDR1 reads MNHEY; CDR2 reads SMNVEV (reference sequence). The CDR3 region has the DNA TGTGCCAGCAGTTTATTGTCAGGGCTCAATAATGAAAAACTGTTTTTT. It is translated as CASSLLSGLNNEKLFF.

The chain joins TRBV27 to TRBJ2-3; TRBD1 aligns across 7 bases. J was trimmed by 0 bases and V by 5 bases; bases with no gene match: 2. This CDR3 has 14 residues. CDR1 is MNHEY, CDR2 SMNVEV, per germline (reference sequence). The DNA of the CDR3 is TGTGCCAGCAGTCAGGACAGGAGCACAGATACGCAGTATTTT. It yields the protein CASSQDRSTDTQYF.

The chain has TRBV20-1 and TRBJ2-5, with TRBD2 identical over 7 bases. The J call may be wrong; the DNA end is better matched by TRBJ2-7. Per germline, CDR1 DFQATT and CDR2 SNEGSKA (reference sequence). The CDR3 is 11 amino acids. The CDR3 loop is CSARDYYEQYF. The CDR3 DNA is TGCAGTGCTCGGGACTACTACGAGCAGTACTTC.

This chain connects TRBV4-3 to TRBJ2-7, with 11 bases lining up with TRBD2. Germline V CDR1 and CDR2: LGHNA, YSLEER. The CDR3 totals 15 residues. V lost 1 base, J lost 2 bases, and 1 base stayed unmatched. CDR3 nucleotides: TGCGCCAGCAGCCAAGTTAGCGGGGGGGCCTACGAGCAGTACTTC. It translates to CASSQVSGGAYEQYF.

The J gene is TRBJ2-5, the V gene TRBV29-1, with D possibly TRBD2 on 6 matching bases. The DNA matches TRBJ2-7 better at its end, which makes the J call doubtful. CDR3 length equals 12 residues. CDR1 and CDR2 (germline): SQVTM, ANQGSEA. The CDR3 nucleotides read TGCAGCGTCGGGGGACGGCCCTACGAGCAGTACTTC. It is translated as CSVGGRPYEQYF.

This chain uses TRBV15 with TRBJ1-1, with 11 bases matching TRBD1. The CDR3 is made up of 14 amino acids. Germline V lookup: CDR1 LNHNV, CDR2 YYDKDF (reference sequence). Trimming took 3 bases from V and 4 from J; bases not matched to a gene: 1. The CDR3 reads CATSRGQGVTEAFF. The CDR3 DNA sequence: TGTGCCACCAGCAGGGGACAGGGGGTCACTGAAGCTTTCTTT.

V and J are TRBV7-2 and TRBJ1-2; 8 bases align to TRBD1. After removal of 6 bases from V and 8 bases from J, the junction contained 14 bases not matched to a gene. CDR3 length: 15 residues. The germline V gene has CDR1 SGHTA and CDR2 FQGNSA. Written as DNA, the CDR3 is TGTGCCAGCAGTAGCCCCTGGGGCAGGGGGCGAGGCTACACCTTC. Translation: CASSSPWGRGRGYTF.

This clone has a handful of counts. The chain recombines TRBV28 with TRBJ1-5; maybe TRBD1 (5 bases). Trimming stripped 7 bases from V and 5 bases from J, with 15 bases between. Germline V gene lookup returns CDR1 MDHEN and CDR2 SYDVKM. There are 14 residues in the CDR3. The CDR3 bases are TGTGCCAGCACCCGGGGGGAGGGACATCAGCCCCAGCATTTT. Amino acid sequence: CASTRGEGHQPQHF. The full variable domain, in which reference TRBV28 and TRBJ1-5 provide the parts outside the CDR3, is DVKVTQSSRYLVKRTGEKVFLECVQDMDHENMFWYRQDPGLGLRLIYFSYDVKMKEKGDIPEGYSVSREKKERFSLILESASTNQTSMYLCASTRGEGHQPQHFGDGTRLSIL.

The V call is TRBV15, the J call TRBJ2-1; tentatively, D is TRBD1 (5 bases). V was shortened by 1 base and J by 9 bases, with 16 bases between the two germline ends. The CDR3 is made up of 15 amino acids. Germline V gene sequence: CDR1 LNHNV, CDR2 YYDKDF (reference sequence). The CDR3 DNA sequence: TGTGCCACCAGCAGAGCCGGTAGGGGCCTGCCTGAGCAGTTCTTC. Its translation is CATSRAGRGLPEQFF. The variable domain in full, with the rest retrieved from reference TRBV15 and TRBJ2-1, is DAMVIQNPRYQVTQFGKPVTLSCSQTLNHNVMYWYQQKSSQAPKLLFHYYDKDFNNEADTPDNFQSRRPNTSFCFLDIRSPGLGDTAMYLCATSRAGRGLPEQFFGPGTRLTVL.

The chain is built from TRBV2 and TRBJ1-2, with unresolved D. CDR1 and CDR2 from the germline V gene are SNHLY and FYNNEI. Trimming pared 7 bases from V and 1 base from J, leaving 13 bases between. CDR3 size: 14 residues. For the CDR3, the DNA is TGTGCCAGCAAGGAAGATAGGCTTAACTATGGCTACACCTTC. Translated, it gives CASKEDRLNYGYTF.

This clone was recorded once. The V gene is TRBV27, the J gene TRBJ1-2, with a tentative D call TRBD1 (6 bases). The CDR3 is 17 amino acids. V was trimmed by 3 bases and J by 6 bases, leaving 23 bases between them. From germline, CDR1 is MNHEY and CDR2 SMNVEV (reference sequence). DNA of the CDR3: TGTGCCAGCAGTTTTCTGGCAGGGGTACTGGTGGAGAATGGCTACACCTTC. It translates to CASSFLAGVLVENGYTF.

V usage is TRBV28 and J usage is TRBJ2-2; TRBD1 matches 8 bases. This CDR3 is 15 amino acids long. J was trimmed by 5 bases and V by 5 bases; bases with no gene match: 7. Germline assignment: CDR1 MDHEN and CDR2 SYDVKM. Here the CDR3 reads CASSPRQGRTGELFF. As DNA, the CDR3 is TGTGCCAGCAGTCCCCGACAGGGGAGGACCGGGGAGCTGTTTTTT.

J is TRBJ2-1 and V is TRBV4-3, with D tentatively TRBD2 (6 bases). The CDR3 has 14 residues. V lost 3 bases and J lost 10, with 16 bases in between. Germline CDR1 is LGHNA and CDR2 is YSLEER. The DNA of the CDR3 is TGCGCCAGCAGCCACCCCTCGGGGACTTCCGAGCAGTTCTTC. Residues: CASSHPSGTSEQFF.

The chain employs TRBV6-6 and TRBJ2-1, with D hard to call. The CDR3 is made up of 11 amino acids. Germline V gene sequence: CDR1 MNHNY, CDR2 SVGAGI (reference sequence). Trimming took 3 bases from V and 5 from J, leaving 2 bases between them. The DNA for the CDR3 is TGTGCCAGCAGTTATCACAATGAGCAGTTCTTC. This gives the protein CASSYHNEQFF.

This rearrangement joins TRBV4-3 to TRBJ2-7; D gene unclear. V shed 0 bases and J shed 5 bases, with 11 bases lying between them. Germline CDR1 and CDR2: LGHNA and YSLEER. The CDR3 has 14 residues. The CDR3 is CASSQDRDLDEQYF. CDR3 sequence (DNA): TGCGCCAGCAGCCAAGATCGAGATCTGGACGAGCAGTACTTC.

CDR3 amino acids: CSVKEGAEALNTEAFF. CDR3 bases: TGCAGCGTTAAGGAGGGGGCTGAAGCTTTGAACACTGAAGCTTTCTTT. The rearrangement uses TRBV29-1 and TRBJ1-1, with TRBD1 identical over 7 bases. This CDR3 has 16 amino acids. V trimming: 5 bases; J trimming: 0 bases; junction bases outside the gene matches: 12. Germline values: CDR1 SQVTM, CDR2 ANQGSEA.

Only a few counts were recorded for this clone. The V and J genes are TRBV4-1 and TRBJ2-7; 14 bases match TRBD2. The CDR3 extends over 17 amino acids. V lost 4 bases and J lost 3; bases outside the gene matches: 8. The germline V gene has CDR1 MGHRA and CDR2 YSYEKL. For the CDR3, the DNA is TGCGCCAGCAGCCCCCTGCGACTAGCGGGGGGGCTCTACGAGCAGTACTTC. Its protein product is CASSPLRLAGGLYEQYF.

V is TRBV15 and J is TRBJ1-2; D perhaps matches TRBD1 (6 bases). Trimming removed 3 bases from V and 9 bases from J, with 14 bases in between. This CDR3 contains 13 residues. Germline CDR1 LNHNV, CDR2 YYDKDF (reference sequence). The DNA for the CDR3 is TGTGCCACCAGCAGCGAGGGGGGGTCTAGCTACACCTTC. Its protein product is CATSSEGGSSYTF.

This clone was detected only a few times. The chain joins TRBV4-1 to TRBJ2-3; D is unclear. Trimming removed 0 bases from V and 5 bases from J, with 15 bases in between. CDR1 is MGHRA, CDR2 YSYEKL, per germline. There are 16 residues in the CDR3. For the CDR3, the DNA is TGCGCCAGCAGCCAAGATGGCGCCCCAGATGGAGATACGCAGTATTTT. Translation gives CASSQDGAPDGDTQYF.

The V call is TRBV7-2, the J call TRBJ1-6; 7 nucleotides match TRBD1. CDR3 length: 17 amino acids. The V gene's germline CDR1 is SGHTA and CDR2 FQGNSA. The J segment lost 2 bases and the V segment lost 3 bases, leaving 7 bases of the junction unmatched. CDR3 coding DNA: TGTGCCAGCAGCTTGTACCCAGGGGGTGCCTATAATTCACCCCTCCACTTT. The encoded protein is CASSLYPGGAYNSPLHF.

This clone has more than one count but fewer than ten. This chain joins TRBV28 and TRBJ2-5, with a weak D call TRBD2 (5 bases). The germline gives CDR1 MDHEN, CDR2 SYDVKM. V gave up 2 bases and J gave up 7 bases, with 11 bases separating them. The CDR3 loop spans 13 amino acids. In nucleotides, the CDR3 is TGTGCCAGCAGTTTACGGGATCGGGGGACCCAGTACTTC. As protein: CASSLRDRGTQYF.

This clone is categorized as medium-sized. The chain joins TRBV15 to TRBJ2-7; D remains ambiguous. The CDR3 contains 14 residues. V was clipped by 0 bases and J by 3 bases, with 9 bases between them. The germline V gene has CDR1 LNHNV and CDR2 YYDKDF (reference sequence). CDR3 loop: CATSRDRTHYEQYF. CDR3 nucleotides: TGTGCCACCAGCAGAGATAGGACCCACTACGAGCAGTACTTC.

The chain joins TRBV7-9 to TRBJ2-3; possibly TRBD2 for D (6 bases). Germline V gene data show CDR1 as SEHNR and CDR2 as FQNEAQ (reference sequence). Trimming stripped 1 base from V and 0 bases from J, with 11 bases between. There are 16 residues in the CDR3. CDR3 nucleotide sequence: TGTGCCAGCAGCTTAGGGGAGGCGGGTAGCACAGATACGCAGTATTTT. Its protein is CASSLGEAGSTDTQYF. The variable domain in full, with the rest retrieved from reference TRBV7-9 and TRBJ2-3, is DTGVSQNPRHKITKRGQNVTFRCDPISEHNRLYWYRQTLGQGPEFLTYFQNEAQLEKSRLLSDRFSAERPKGSFSTLEIQRTEQGDSAMYLCASSLGEAGSTDTQYFGPGTRLTVL.

A few counts support this clone. The gene calls are TRBV28 and TRBJ2-7; 9 nucleotides agree with TRBD2. Unmatched junction bases numbered 12, after V lost 3 bases and J lost 0 bases. This CDR3 comprises 18 residues. Germline values: CDR1 MDHEN, CDR2 SYDVKM. The DNA of the CDR3 is TGTGCCAGCAGTTTGCGGGGGGGTGGAACTATAAGCTCCTACGAGCAGTACTTC. Translating it yields CASSLRGGGTISSYEQYF.

The CDR3 protein is CASSQIPGHDTEAFF. In DNA, the CDR3 is TGCGCCAGCAGCCAGATACCAGGGCATGACACTGAAGCTTTCTTT. V and J are TRBV4-1 and TRBJ1-1; D might be TRBD1 (5 bases). The germline V gene encodes CDR1 MGHRA and CDR2 YSYEKL. V shed 3 bases and J shed 3 bases, with 14 bases lying between them. The CDR3 spans 15 residues.

The chain couples TRBV28 to TRBJ2-3, with a weak D call TRBD2 (5 bases). Germline V gene data show CDR1 as MDHEN and CDR2 as SYDVKM. This CDR3 is 15 amino acids long. The V end was cut by 3 bases, the J end by 1 base, with 11 bases between. For the CDR3, the DNA is TGTGCCAGCAGTTTCTTGGCCGGGGGCACAGATACGCAGTATTTT. Translation: CASSFLAGGTDTQYF.

The chain employs TRBV7-6 and TRBJ1-1; D gene ambiguous. The V and J ends lost 4 bases and 4 bases respectively, with 13 bases between them. Germline CDR1 SGHVS, CDR2 FNYEAQ. This CDR3 is 14 amino acids long. The CDR3 loop is CASSYDKRTTEAFF. The CDR3 coding sequence is TGTGCCAGCAGCTACGACAAGAGAACCACTGAAGCTTTCTTT.